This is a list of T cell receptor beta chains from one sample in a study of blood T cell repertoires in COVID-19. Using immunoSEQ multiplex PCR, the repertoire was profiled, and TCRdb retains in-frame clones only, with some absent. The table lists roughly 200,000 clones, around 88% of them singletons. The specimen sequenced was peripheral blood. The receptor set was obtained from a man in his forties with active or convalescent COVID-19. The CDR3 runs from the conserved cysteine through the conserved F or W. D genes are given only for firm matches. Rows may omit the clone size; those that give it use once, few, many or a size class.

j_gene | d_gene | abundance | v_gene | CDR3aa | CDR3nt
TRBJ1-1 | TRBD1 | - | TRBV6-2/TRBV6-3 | CASSFGQGALAEAFF | TGTGCCAGCAGTTTCGGACAGGGGGCTTTAGCTGAAGCTTTCTTT
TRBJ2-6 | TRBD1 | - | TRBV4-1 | CASSLTTGGAWGANVLTF | TGCGCCAGCAGCCTCACGACAGGGGGCGCATGGGGGGCCAACGTCCTGACTTTC
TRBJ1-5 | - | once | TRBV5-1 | CASSPGGRDQPQHF | TGCGCCAGCAGCCCCGGGGGTCGAGATCAGCCCCAGCATTTT
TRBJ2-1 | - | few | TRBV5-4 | CASSLARGNEQFF | TGTGCCAGCAGCTTGGCACGAGGGAATGAGCAGTTCTTC
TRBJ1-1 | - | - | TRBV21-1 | CASSTKTTGGTEAFF | TGTGCCAGCAGCACAAAGACCACAGGGGGCACTGAAGCTTTCTTT
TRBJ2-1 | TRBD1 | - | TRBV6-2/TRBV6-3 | CASSYEQGSNEQFF | TGTGCCAGCAGTTACGAACAGGGGAGCAATGAGCAGTTCTTC
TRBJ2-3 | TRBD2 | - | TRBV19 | CASSTGGFTDTQYF | TGTGCCAGTAGCACGGGGGGGTTCACAGATACGCAGTATTTT
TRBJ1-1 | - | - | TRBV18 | CASSQGWGVNTEAFF | TGTGCCAGCTCACAGGGTTGGGGGGTGAACACTGAAGCTTTCTTT
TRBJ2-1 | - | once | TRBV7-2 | CASSSGLVRNEQFF | TGTGCCAGCAGCTCCGGACTGGTAAGAAATGAGCAGTTCTTC
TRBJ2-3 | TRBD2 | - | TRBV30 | CAWSGGTSGSKDTQYF | TGTGCCTGGAGTGGGGGTACTAGCGGGAGCAAAGATACGCAGTATTTT
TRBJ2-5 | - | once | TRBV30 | CAWSPPSWETQYF | TGTGCCTGGAGTCCACCTAGCTGGGAGACCCAGTACTTC
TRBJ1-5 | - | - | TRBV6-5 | CASRRTVNQPQHF | TGTGCCAGCAGAAGGACAGTAAATCAGCCCCAGCATTTT
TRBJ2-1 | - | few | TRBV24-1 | CATSDRTEQFF | TGTGCCACCAGTGATCGGACAGAGCAGTTCTTC
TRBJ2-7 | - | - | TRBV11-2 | CASSLVGGVRTSYEQYF | TGTGCCAGCAGCTTAGTAGGCGGGGTAAGGACTTCCTACGAGCAGTACTTC
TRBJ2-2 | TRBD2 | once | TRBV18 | CASSPPGGAGDTGELFF | TGTGCCAGCTCACCCCCGGGAGGAGCGGGAGACACCGGGGAGCTGTTTTTT
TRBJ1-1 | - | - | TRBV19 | CASSNRERNTEAFF | TGTGCCAGTAGTAACAGGGAGAGGAACACTGAAGCTTTCTTT
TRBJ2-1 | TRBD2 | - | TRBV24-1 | CATSDLSGSPHNEQFF | TGTGCCACCAGTGACCTCAGCGGGAGTCCCCACAATGAGCAGTTCTTC
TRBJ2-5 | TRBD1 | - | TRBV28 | CASSLGTENGETQYF | TGTGCCAGCAGTTTAGGGACAGAAAACGGAGAGACCCAGTACTTC
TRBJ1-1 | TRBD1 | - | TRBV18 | CASSPDRGKNTEAFF | TGTGCCAGCTCCCCGGACAGGGGGAAAAACACTGAAGCTTTCTTT
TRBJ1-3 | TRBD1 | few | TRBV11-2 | CASSPKGQGGNTIYF | TGTGCCAGCAGCCCGAAGGGACAGGGAGGGAACACCATATATTTT
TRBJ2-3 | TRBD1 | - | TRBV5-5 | CASSSGQAVADTQYF | TGTGCCAGCAGTTCAGGACAGGCGGTGGCAGATACGCAGTATTTT
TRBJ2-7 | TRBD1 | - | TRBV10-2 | CASSGTGNYEQYF | TGCGCCAGCAGTGGGACAGGGAACTACGAGCAGTACTTC
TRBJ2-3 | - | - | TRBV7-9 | CASRGRLSDTQYF | TGTGCCAGCCGTGGCAGGCTGTCAGATACGCAGTATTTT
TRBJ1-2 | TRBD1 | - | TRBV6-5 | CASSYSWTGGESYTF | TGTGCCAGCAGTTACTCCTGGACAGGGGGCGAAAGCTACACCTTC
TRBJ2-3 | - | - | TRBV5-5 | CASSFGASTDTQYF | TGTGCCAGCAGCTTCGGTGCTAGCACAGATACGCAGTATTTT
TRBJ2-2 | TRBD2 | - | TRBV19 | CASSNLLAGGAGELFF | TGTGCCAGTAGTAACTTGCTAGCGGGAGGGGCCGGGGAGCTGTTTTTT
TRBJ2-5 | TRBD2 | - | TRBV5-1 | CASSPLRGVMETQYF | TGCGCCAGCAGCCCCCTCCGGGGGGTCATGGAGACCCAGTACTTC
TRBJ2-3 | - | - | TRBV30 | CAWSGGDPDTQYF | TGTGCCTGGAGCGGAGGGGACCCAGATACGCAGTATTTT
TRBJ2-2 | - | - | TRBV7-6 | CASSSQTRNTGELFF | TGTGCCAGCAGCTCACAAACCAGGAACACCGGGGAGCTGTTTTTT
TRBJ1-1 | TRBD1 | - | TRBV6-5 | CATLQGVTEAFF | TGTGCCACCTTACAGGGGGTCACTGAAGCTTTCTTT
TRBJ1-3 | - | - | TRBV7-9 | CASADSPGTSPGNTIYF | TGTGCCAGCGCCGACTCACCCGGCACCTCCCCTGGAAACACCATATATTTT
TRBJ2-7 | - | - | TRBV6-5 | CASSLAISSYEQYF | TGTGCCAGCAGCTTAGCCATAAGCTCCTACGAGCAGTACTTC
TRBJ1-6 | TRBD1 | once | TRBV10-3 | CATGTANSPLHF | TGTGCCACCGGGACAGCTAATTCACCCCTCCACTTT
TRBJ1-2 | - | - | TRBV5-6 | CASSPPGQSVYGYTF | TGTGCCAGCAGCCCTCCCGGACAGTCTGTCTATGGCTACACCTTC
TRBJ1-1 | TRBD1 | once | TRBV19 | CASTQGQGIEAFF | TGTGCCAGTACCCAAGGACAGGGGATTGAAGCTTTCTTT
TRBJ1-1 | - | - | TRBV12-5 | CASGLGRPGDTEAFF | TGTGCTAGTGGTTTGGGGCGGCCAGGGGACACTGAAGCTTTCTTT
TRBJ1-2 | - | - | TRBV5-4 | CASSPRSGFYHGYTF | TGTGCCAGCAGCCCCCGGTCAGGCTTCTACCATGGCTACACCTTC
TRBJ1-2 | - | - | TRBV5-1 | CASSLQATNYGYTF | TGCGCCAGCAGCTTACAGGCTACTAACTATGGCTACACCTTC
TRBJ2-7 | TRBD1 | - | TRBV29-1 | CSVTRGQIFYEQYF | TGCAGCGTCACAAGGGGACAGATCTTCTACGAGCAGTACTTC
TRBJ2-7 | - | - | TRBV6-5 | CASSYSRTGNEQYF | TGTGCCAGCAGTTACTCGAGAACAGGGAACGAGCAGTACTTC
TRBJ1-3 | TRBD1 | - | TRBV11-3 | CASSRTGTGNTIYF | TGTGCCAGCAGCCGGACAGGGACTGGAAACACCATATATTTT
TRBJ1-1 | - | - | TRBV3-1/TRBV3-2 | CASSQAGQIRATEAFF | TGTGCCAGCAGCCAAGCCGGACAGATAAGGGCCACTGAAGCTTTCTTT
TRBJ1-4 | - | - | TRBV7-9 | CASSRGGEKLFF | TGTGCCAGCAGCCGAGGTGGGGAAAAACTGTTTTTT
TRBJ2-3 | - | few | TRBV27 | CASRPYSTDTQYF | TGTGCCAGCAGACCCTATAGCACAGATACGCAGTATTTT
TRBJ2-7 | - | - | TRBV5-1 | CASSLGQESSYEQYF | TGCGCCAGCAGCTTGGGCCAGGAAAGCTCCTACGAGCAGTACTTC
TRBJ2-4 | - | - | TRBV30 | CAWNRLGKNIQYF | TGTGCCTGGAACAGGTTGGGCAAAAACATTCAGTACTTC
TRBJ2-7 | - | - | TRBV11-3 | CASSPRQVGYEQYF | TGTGCCAGCAGTCCACGACAGGTCGGCTACGAGCAGTACTTC
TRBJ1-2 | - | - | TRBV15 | CATSRGDGRYYGYTF | TGTGCCACCAGCAGGGGAGACGGGAGGTACTATGGCTACACCTTC
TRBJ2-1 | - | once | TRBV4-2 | CASSQDRGGREQFF | TGTGCCAGCAGCCAAGATCGCGGGGGCCGCGAGCAGTTCTTC
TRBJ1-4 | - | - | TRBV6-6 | CASSSIPPGEKLFF | TGTGCCAGCAGCTCAATCCCCCCCGGTGAAAAACTGTTTTTT
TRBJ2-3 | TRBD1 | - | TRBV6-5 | CASKATGDTQYF | TGTGCCAGCAAGGCGACAGGGGATACGCAGTATTTT
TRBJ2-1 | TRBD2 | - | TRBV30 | CAWRGGAGGSYNEQFF | TGTGCCTGGAGGGGCGGTGCGGGAGGTTCCTACAATGAGCAGTTCTTC
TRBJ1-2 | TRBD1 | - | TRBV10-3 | CAIRDLGQGKDGYTF | TGTGCCATCAGAGATCTAGGACAGGGTAAGGATGGCTACACCTTC
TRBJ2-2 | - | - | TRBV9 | CASSVASENTGELFF | TGTGCCAGCAGCGTAGCCTCAGAGAACACCGGGGAGCTGTTTTTT